This T cell receptor beta chain was documented in a study of T-cell reconstitution after alpha-beta-depleted transplantation in children. Study-wide results and limits: It was reported that alpha-beta T cells came from several hundred expanded graft clones (about two months after transplant). Some patients' high day-60 TCRbeta diversity was attributed to recipient cells surviving conditioning. Fresh T-cell production supplied most of the T-cell counts and diversity seen one year after transplant.

Germline V gene lookup returns CDR1 MNHEY and CDR2 SVGEGT. The CDR3 consists of 12 residues. V dropped 4 bases and J dropped 8; count of bases not matched to a gene: 4. A few counts support this clonotype. What it binds is unknown. The TCRbeta library was prepared with unique molecular identifiers. From the PCR reads, TCRdb called clonotypes with MiXCR, one entry per CDR3 protein. The sample includes about 170,000 distinct CDR3 sequences, around 10% of them seen just once. The clonotype originates from a boy between 2 and 10 years old with acute myeloid leukemia, due to receive a stem cell transplant. The genes are TRBV6-2 or TRBV6-3 and TRBJ1-2; 7 bases map to TRBD1. The source material was PBMCs, sampled before TCRalphabeta/CD19-depleted stem cell transplant. The CDR3 nucleotides are TGTGCCAGCAGTTCGACAGGGATGGGCTACACCTTC. As protein: CASSSTGMGYTF.